This T cell receptor beta chain was recorded in a study of T cells after yellow fever vaccination. Findings and limits, study-wide: Detected again after the booster were most primary-vaccination clones, at approximately 95% CD4 and 88% CD8.

A remark on this clonotype: What it binds is not known.

The TCR cDNA carried a universal primer site and UMIs from 5'RACE template switching. MiXCR, run by TCRdb on the 5' RACE reads, gives a single entry per CDR3 protein. The table shows just under 600,000 distinct CDR3 sequences, with about 13% occurring only once. J was trimmed by 0 bases and V by 0 bases; bases with no gene match: 15. Germline V gene lookup returns CDR1 SGHTA and CDR2 FQGTGA. This CDR3 has 21 amino acids. Here the sequenced sample was PBMCs, taken on the day of the yellow fever booster vaccination. This clonotype was obtained from a man aged 25 to 40 who received the YFV17D yellow fever vaccine. The chain has TRBV7-3 and TRBJ2-1, with 9 bases lining up with TRBD2. The CDR3 DNA reads as TGTGCCAGCAGCTTAACGGTCGGCGGGAGGGCCGGGCCAAGCTCCTACAATGAGCAGTTCTTC. Translation gives CASSLTVGGRAGPSSYNEQFF.